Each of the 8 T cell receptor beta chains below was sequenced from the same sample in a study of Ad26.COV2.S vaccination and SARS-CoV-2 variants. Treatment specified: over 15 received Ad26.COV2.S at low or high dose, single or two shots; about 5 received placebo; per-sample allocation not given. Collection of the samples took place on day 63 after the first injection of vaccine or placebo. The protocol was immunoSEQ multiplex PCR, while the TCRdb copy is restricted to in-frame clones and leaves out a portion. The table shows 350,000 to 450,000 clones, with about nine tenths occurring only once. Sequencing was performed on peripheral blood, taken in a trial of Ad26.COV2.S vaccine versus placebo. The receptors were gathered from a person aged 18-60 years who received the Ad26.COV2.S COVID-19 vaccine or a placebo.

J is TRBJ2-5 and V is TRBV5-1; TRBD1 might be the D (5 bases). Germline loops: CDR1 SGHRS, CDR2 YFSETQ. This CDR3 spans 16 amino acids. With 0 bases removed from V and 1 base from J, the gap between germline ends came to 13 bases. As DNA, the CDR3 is TGCGCCAGCAGCTTGGGGCCACAGGAATTCCAAGAGACCCAGTACTTC. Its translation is CASSLGPQEFQETQYF.

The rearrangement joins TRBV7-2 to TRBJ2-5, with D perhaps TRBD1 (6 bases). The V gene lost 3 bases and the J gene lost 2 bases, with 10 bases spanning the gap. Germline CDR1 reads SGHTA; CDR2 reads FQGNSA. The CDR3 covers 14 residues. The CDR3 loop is CASSLEGQQETQYF. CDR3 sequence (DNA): TGTGCCAGCAGCTTGGAAGGACAGCAAGAGACCCAGTACTTC.

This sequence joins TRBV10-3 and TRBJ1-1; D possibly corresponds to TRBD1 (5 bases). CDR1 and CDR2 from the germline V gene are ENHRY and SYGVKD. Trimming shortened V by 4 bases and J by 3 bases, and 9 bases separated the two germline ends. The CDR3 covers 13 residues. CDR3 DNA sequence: TGTGCCATCAGTGGGGCAGGGTACACTGAAGCTTTCTTT. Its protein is CAISGAGYTEAFF.

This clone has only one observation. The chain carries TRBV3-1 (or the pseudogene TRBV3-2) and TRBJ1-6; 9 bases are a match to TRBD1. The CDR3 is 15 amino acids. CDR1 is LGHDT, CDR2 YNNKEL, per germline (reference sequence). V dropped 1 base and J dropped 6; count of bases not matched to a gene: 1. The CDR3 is CASSQGGQGNSPLHF. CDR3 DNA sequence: TGTGCCAGCAGCCAAGGGGGACAGGGTAATTCACCCCTCCACTTT.

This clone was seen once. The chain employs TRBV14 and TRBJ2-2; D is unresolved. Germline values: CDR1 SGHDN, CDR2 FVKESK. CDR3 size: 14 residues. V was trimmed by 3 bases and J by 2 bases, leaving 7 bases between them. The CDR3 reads CASSHTPNTGELFF. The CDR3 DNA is TGTGCCAGCAGCCATACCCCTAACACCGGGGAGCTGTTTTTT.

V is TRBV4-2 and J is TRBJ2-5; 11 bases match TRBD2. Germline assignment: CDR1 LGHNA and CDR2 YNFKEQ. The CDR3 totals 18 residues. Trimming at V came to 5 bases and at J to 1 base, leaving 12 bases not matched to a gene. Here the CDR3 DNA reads TGTGCCAGCAGCGTCTCCCAGGCAACTAGCGGGGGCCAAGAGACCCAGTACTTC. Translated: CASSVSQATSGGQETQYF.

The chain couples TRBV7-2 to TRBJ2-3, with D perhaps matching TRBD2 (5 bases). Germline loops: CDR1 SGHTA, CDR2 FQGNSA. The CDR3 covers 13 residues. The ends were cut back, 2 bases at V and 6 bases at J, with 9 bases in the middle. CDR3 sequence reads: CASSLISGDTQYF. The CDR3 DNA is TGTGCCAGCAGCTTAATAAGCGGCGATACGCAGTATTTT.

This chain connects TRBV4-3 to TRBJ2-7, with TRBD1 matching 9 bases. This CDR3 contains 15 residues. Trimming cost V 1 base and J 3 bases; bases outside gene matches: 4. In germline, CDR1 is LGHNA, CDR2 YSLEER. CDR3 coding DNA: TGCGCCAGCAGCCAAGGACAGGGGGGACTCTACGAGCAGTACTTC. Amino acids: CASSQGQGGLYEQYF.